These 11 T cell receptor beta chains were all obtained from the same sample, sequenced in a study of untreated major depressive disorder. TCRdb's copy holds only in-frame clones and misses some; the assay was immunoSEQ multiplex PCR. The sample has tens of thousands of clones, 85% to 95% seen once. The specimen sequenced was CD4+ T cells from PBMCs. The receptors here all came from a young man in good health.

V gene TRBV11-2 combines with J gene TRBJ2-5; a possible D gene is TRBD1 (6 bases). From germline, CDR1 is SGHAT and CDR2 FQNNGV. V gave up 1 base and J gave up 4 bases, with 10 bases separating them. This CDR3 has 14 residues. The CDR3 bases are TGTGCCAGCAGCTTAGGGGGGCGGGCAGAGACCCAGTACTTC. Translating it yields CASSLGGRAETQYF.

V and J are TRBV6-5 and TRBJ2-5; maybe TRBD2 (6 bases). CDR1 and CDR2 from the germline V gene are MNHEY and SVGAGI. V dropped 2 bases and J dropped 7 bases, with 11 bases sitting between them. The CDR3 length is 13 residues. The CDR3 reads CASSYPGSATQYF. CDR3 bases: TGTGCCAGCAGTTACCCCGGGAGCGCGACCCAGTACTTC.

This clone was seen once. The chain joins TRBV30 to TRBJ2-3; D not resolved. Germline V CDR1 and CDR2: GTSNPN, SVGIG (reference sequence). Between the trimmed V and J ends, which lost 4 bases and 2 bases, there was a span of 7 bases. The CDR3 is made up of 12 amino acids. The CDR3 region is CAWKADTDTQYF. DNA for the CDR3: TGTGCCTGGAAGGCGGACACAGATACGCAGTATTTT.

The chain has TRBV9 and TRBJ2-1; TRBD1 agrees at 8 bases. The length of the CDR3 is 16 residues. The germline gives CDR1 SGDLS, CDR2 YYNGEE. J was trimmed by 2 bases and V by 2 bases; bases with no gene match: 6. The chain's CDR3 is CASSVQGAPTYNEQFF. CDR3 sequence (DNA): TGTGCCAGCAGCGTCCAGGGGGCGCCAACCTACAATGAGCAGTTCTTC.

The CDR3 DNA reads as TGTGCCTGGAGTCGACAGGGGGGGATAGGGGACACTGAAGCTTTCTTT. Translated: CAWSRQGGIGDTEAFF. The chain employs TRBV30 and TRBJ1-1; 9 nucleotides align to TRBD1. Per the germline V gene, CDR1 is GTSNPN and CDR2 is SVGIG (reference sequence). This CDR3 spans 16 amino acids. Trimming took 2 bases from V and 3 from J; bases not matched to a gene: 10.

DNA for the CDR3: TGTGCCAGCAGCTTGGATTCGGGGAGGGCTCAGTACTTC. The encoded protein is CASSLDSGRAQYF. The J gene is TRBJ2-4, the V gene TRBV5-6, with 7 bases fitting TRBD2. Trimming took 0 bases from V and 12 from J; bases not matched to a gene: 6. The CDR3 spans 13 residues. The germline CDR1 and CDR2 sequences are SGHDT and YYEEEE.

This clone was detected once. The chain uses TRBV10-3 and TRBJ2-1; 8 nucleotides agree with TRBD2. The CDR3 runs to 17 residues. V lost 0 bases and J lost 8; bases outside the gene matches: 12. Germline CDR1 and CDR2: ENHRY and SYGVKD. CDR3 sequence reads: CAISESTPSGSIHEQFF. The CDR3 DNA follows: TGTGCCATCAGTGAGTCGACTCCCAGCGGGAGCATCCATGAGCAGTTCTTC.

The chain couples TRBV9 to TRBJ2-1; 7 bases fit TRBD2. The V segment lost 4 bases and the J segment 1 base; nucleotides outside the gene matches: 5. The CDR3 has 15 residues. Germline V gene data show CDR1 as SGDLS and CDR2 as YYNGEE. The CDR3 spells CASSSSGPSYNEQFF. CDR3 nucleotides: TGTGCCAGCAGCTCTAGCGGACCTTCCTACAATGAGCAGTTCTTC.

The chain is built from TRBV5-1 and TRBJ1-2; TRBD1 might be the D (6 bases). CDR3 size: 14 residues. Trimming took off 5 bases at V and 5 bases at J, with 16 bases between the two ends. Germline V lookup: CDR1 SGHRS, CDR2 YFSETQ. The CDR3 loop is CASSSGETVYGYTF. The CDR3 bases are TGCGCCAGCAGTTCAGGGGAGACGGTGTATGGCTACACCTTC.

The chain combines TRBV11-2 with TRBJ2-1; 9 bases are shared with TRBD2. Germline V CDR1 and CDR2: SGHAT, FQNNGV. After removal of 5 bases from V and 9 bases from J, the junction contained 2 bases not matched to a gene. The CDR3 spans 12 residues. DNA of the CDR3: TGTGCCAGCAGCCTTAGCGGGGGTGAGCAGTTCTTC. Its protein product is CASSLSGGEQFF.

As DNA, the CDR3 is TGCGCCAGCAGCTTGGCCGGGACTAGCGGTCGGGGTTACGAGCAGTACTTC. Translated: CASSLAGTSGRGYEQYF. The rearrangement uses TRBV5-1 and TRBJ2-7; 11 bases are a match to TRBD2. This CDR3 is built from 17 residues. Germline V gene lookup returns CDR1 SGHRS and CDR2 YFSETQ. Losses at the gene ends were 0 bases for V and 4 bases for J; bases not matched to a gene: 9.